The sequence of this T cell receptor beta chain was determined in a study of identical twins. TCRdb called the 5' RACE reads again in MiXCR, with one record for every CDR3 protein. The table records roughly 220,000 distinct CDR3 sequences, around 6.5% of them present only once. The ends were cut back, 5 bases at V and 2 bases at J, with 18 bases in the middle. The CDR3 contains 15 residues. CDR1 DFQATT and CDR2 SNEGSKA come from the germline V gene (reference sequence). In this sample, this clonotype turned up a few times. The sample also formed part of further work on T cells expressing NK-cell markers.

The sequenced sample consisted of CD8+ T cells sorted from blood. This TCR was sampled from a woman younger than 35 in good health. This chain connects TRBV20-1 to TRBJ2-5; D is perhaps TRBD1 or TRBD2 (5 bases each). This chain's CDR3 is CSAGPPAGTQETQYF. The CDR3 DNA reads TGCAGTGCTGGCCCTCCCGCAGGGACGCAAGAGACCCAGTACTTC.